The 30 T cell receptor beta chains below were found in one sample sequenced in a study of blood T cells in healthy people across ages. Using a J-beta primer mix together with a sample-barcoded 5' primer, a second PCR was run for about 6 to 11 cycles. One entry per CDR3 protein, called by TCRdb with MiXCR from the 5' RACE reads. The table lists over a million distinct CDR3 sequences, less than 50% of them singletons, with around 18% in the top ten. Sequenced material: blood. These receptors all come from a woman aged 60-70 years in good health.

This sequence joins TRBV6-5 and TRBJ1-5, with D possibly matching TRBD1 (5 bases). Per the germline V gene, CDR1 is MNHEY and CDR2 is SVGAGI. The V gene lost 5 bases and the J gene lost 7 bases, with 18 bases spanning the gap. The CDR3 is 15 residues long. The CDR3 here is CASSRSPEGRQPQHF. The CDR3 DNA follows: TGTGCCAGCAGTAGATCCCCGGAGGGGCGGCAGCCCCAGCATTTT.

This clonotype was counted many times. V gene TRBV20-1 combines with J gene TRBJ2-3; no firm D call. This CDR3 comprises 13 residues. Trimming took 7 bases from V and 3 from J, leaving 14 bases between them. The germline V gene has CDR1 DFQATT and CDR2 SNEGSKA (reference sequence). The DNA for the CDR3 is TGCAGTGGACTCCCCCTGGCAACAGATACGCAGTATTTT. This translates into CSGLPLATDTQYF.

This clonotype turned up a few times. This sequence joins TRBV4-1 and TRBJ2-1, with TRBD1 as a possible D gene (5 bases). This CDR3 has 13 amino acids. Germline V gene sequence: CDR1 MGHRA, CDR2 YSYEKL. Deletions cut 0 bases from V and 10 bases from J, with 10 bases between. For the CDR3, the DNA is TGCGCCAGCAGCCAAGAAAGGGGTACCGAGCAGTTCTTC. This encodes CASSQERGTEQFF.

V usage is TRBV3-1 and J usage is TRBJ2-1, with D hard to call. From germline, CDR1 is LGHDT and CDR2 YNNKEL (reference sequence). V dropped 2 bases and J dropped 7 bases, with 9 bases sitting between them. CDR3 size: 13 residues. The chain's CDR3 is CASSQNPRNEQFF. The CDR3 nucleotides read TGTGCCAGCAGCCAAAACCCCCGAAATGAGCAGTTCTTC.

In this sample, this clonotype turned up a few times. The V gene is TRBV28, the J gene TRBJ2-7; D perhaps matches TRBD2 (6 bases). The CDR3 consists of 13 residues. Germline CDR1 is MDHEN and CDR2 is SYDVKM. With 7 bases removed from V and 2 bases from J, the gap between germline ends came to 12 bases. The CDR3 bases are TGTGCCAGCACCATCGGGAGTCCCTACGAGCAGTACTTC. This codes for CASTIGSPYEQYF.

This chain joins TRBV4-1 and TRBJ2-4; 9 positions agree with TRBD1. Germline CDR1 reads MGHRA; CDR2 reads YSYEKL. V lost 4 bases to trimming and J lost 13 bases; unmatched junction nucleotides: 14. This CDR3 spans 15 amino acids. CDR3 coding DNA: TGCGCCAGCAGCCCGACGACAGGGGGGTCTTGGGAGCAGTACTTC. Translated, it gives CASSPTTGGSWEQYF.

The V call is TRBV25-1, the J call TRBJ2-7; TRBD1 might be the D (6 bases). Per the germline V gene, CDR1 is MGHDK and CDR2 is SYGVNS. V was pared by 5 bases and J by 9 bases, with 11 bases between. The CDR3 extends over 11 amino acids. The CDR3 DNA reads TGTGCCAGCAGTCAGGGGTGGGGGCAGTACTTC. Its protein product is CASSQGWGQYF.

A remark on this clonotype: It is unclear where the CDR3 begins or ends on the DNA, so no DNA is shown, and the CDR3 is as TCRdb lists it. The V and J genes are TRBV6-5 and TRBJ2-1; the table gives TRBD2 as D, unverified against the DNA. A total of 15 residues make up the CDR3, ends included. CDR1 MNHEY and CDR2 SVGAGI come from the germline V gene. CDR3 sequence: CASSTSGGNYNEQFF.

This clonotype was seen more than once but under ten times. This sequence joins TRBV27 and TRBJ2-1; 11 nucleotides align to TRBD1. Trimming took 6 bases from V and 9 from J; bases not matched to a gene: 13. This CDR3 comprises 16 residues. CDR1 is MNHEY and CDR2 is SMNVEV in the germline V gene (reference sequence). CDR3 DNA: TGTGCCAGCAGCAGATCTTCCGGACAGGGGGCAGGTGAGCAGTTCTTC. Its translation: CASSRSSGQGAGEQFF.

The gene calls are TRBV12-3 or TRBV12-4 and TRBJ2-1; D is possibly TRBD1 or TRBD2 (7 bases each). With 6 bases removed from V and 0 bases from J, the gap between germline ends came to 24 bases. There are 19 residues in the CDR3. The CDR3 sequence: CASSQGGAGTPSSYNEQFF. CDR3 bases: TGTGCCAGCAGCCAGGGGGGGGCCGGGACACCCAGCTCCTACAATGAGCAGTTCTTC.

This clonotype was observed a handful of times. The chain is built from TRBV27 and TRBJ2-1, with 12 bases identical to TRBD2. From germline, CDR1 is MNHEY and CDR2 SMNVEV (reference sequence). V gave up 5 bases and J gave up 7 bases; unmatched junction bases: 9. The CDR3 is 16 residues long. The CDR3 here is CASSRLAGATVNEQFF. In DNA, the CDR3 is TGTGCCAGCAGTCGACTAGCGGGAGCAACAGTTAATGAGCAGTTCTTC.

This clonotype was detected only a few times. This chain joins TRBV15 and TRBJ1-2; tentative D call: TRBD1 (6 bases). V was trimmed by 1 base and J by 4 bases, leaving 16 bases between them. Germline CDR1 and CDR2: LNHNV and YYDKDF (reference sequence). The CDR3 is 16 residues long. The CDR3 sequence is CATSRAGGPRGYGYTF. The DNA for the CDR3 is TGTGCCACCAGCAGAGCGGGGGGGCCTAGGGGCTATGGCTACACCTTC.

This clonotype has a handful of counts. The gene calls are TRBV7-9 and TRBJ2-7; 11 bases fit TRBD1. With V trimmed by 4 bases and J by 5 bases, 4 bases remained unmatched. CDR1 and CDR2 (germline): SEHNR, FQNEAQ (reference sequence). This CDR3 has 14 residues. The CDR3 DNA sequence: TGTGCCAGCAGCTCGGACAGGGGGCTTCACGAGCAGTACTTC. Its translation is CASSSDRGLHEQYF.

The chain carries TRBV7-9 and TRBJ1-1; TRBD1 matches 7 bases. V gave up 7 bases and J gave up 1 base; unmatched junction bases: 12. Germline values: CDR1 SEHNR, CDR2 FQNEAQ (reference sequence). The CDR3 sequence is 16 residues long. CDR3 nucleotide sequence: TGTGCCAGCACATCTCTCCCGACAGGGCCGAACACTGAAGCTTTCTTT. Protein sequence: CASTSLPTGPNTEAFF.

The chain is built from TRBV29-1 and TRBJ2-7; tentative D call: TRBD1 (6 bases). From germline, CDR1 is SQVTM and CDR2 ANQGSEA. V lost 5 bases and J lost 7, with 21 bases in between. The length of the CDR3 is 14 residues. The CDR3 sequence: CSVLGGSGSDEQYF. CDR3 DNA sequence: TGCAGCGTTCTTGGGGGCTCAGGGTCCGATGAGCAGTACTTC.

The chain couples TRBV29-1 to TRBJ2-5; the match to TRBD1 covers 8 bases. The V and J ends lost 1 base and 1 base, in that order; junction bases with no gene match: 11. The CDR3 length is 17 residues. Germline V gene lookup returns CDR1 SQVTM and CDR2 ANQGSEA. CDR3 region: CSVEGGHRDRFQETQYF. In DNA form, the CDR3 reads TGCAGCGTTGAAGGCGGGCACCGGGACAGGTTCCAAGAGACCCAGTACTTC.

The rearrangement joins TRBV10-3 to TRBJ2-7; D might be TRBD2 (5 bases). The CDR3 has 12 residues. The germline V and J ends were trimmed by 7 bases and 4 bases, with 11 bases remaining between them. Looked up from germline, CDR1 is ENHRY and CDR2 is SYGVKD. The CDR3 spells CAIMGSAYEQYF. The DNA of the CDR3 is TGTGCCATCATGGGGAGTGCGTACGAGCAGTACTTC.

The gene calls are TRBV11-1 and TRBJ2-1; D might be TRBD2 (5 bases). Trimming stripped 4 bases from V and 10 bases from J, with 14 bases between. CDR1 and CDR2 (germline): SGHAT, FQDESV (reference sequence). This CDR3 is 13 amino acids long. The CDR3 loop reads CASSSPTRPEQFF. The CDR3 region has the DNA TGTGCCAGCAGCTCCCCCACTAGACCAGAGCAGTTCTTC. Supplemented by reference TRBV11-1 and TRBJ2-1, the full variable domain reads EAEVAQSPRYKITEKSQAVAFWCDPISGHATLYWYRQILGQGPELLVQFQDESVVDDSQLPKDRFSAERLKGVDSTLKIQPAELGDSAMYLCASSSPTRPEQFFGPGTRLTVL.

Many counts were recorded for this clonotype. The chain links TRBV25-1 to TRBJ2-3, with 11 bases fitting TRBD2. With V trimmed by 4 bases and J by 0 bases, 15 bases remained unmatched. This CDR3 spans 20 amino acids. The germline V gene has CDR1 MGHDK and CDR2 SYGVNS. The CDR3 DNA follows: TGTGCCAGCAGTGGCCTCTGGGGGACTAGCGGTTTCTCTAGCACAGATACGCAGTATTTT. Translation gives CASSGLWGTSGFSSTDTQYF.

This chain connects TRBV11-2 to TRBJ2-3; TRBD2 matches at 7 bases. V trimming: 11 bases; J trimming: 1 base; junction bases outside the gene matches: 9. Germline V gives CDR1 SGHAT, CDR2 FQNNGV. The CDR3 covers 14 residues. The CDR3: CAGTYAGGTDTQYF. CDR3 nucleotide sequence: TGTGCCGGCACCTATGCGGGAGGCACAGATACGCAGTATTTT.

The chain has TRBV15 and TRBJ2-3, with 7 bases that match TRBD2. CDR1 and CDR2 from the germline V gene are LNHNV and YYDKDF (reference sequence). CDR3 length: 15 residues. After removal of 1 base from V and 2 bases from J, the junction contained 3 bases not matched to a gene. This CDR3 reads CATSRGEGTTDTQYF. The DNA for the CDR3 is TGTGCCACCAGCAGAGGGGAGGGAACCACAGATACGCAGTATTTT.

The chain combines TRBV6-1 with TRBJ2-6; TRBD1 agrees at 7 bases. CDR3 length equals 14 residues. Germline trimming cut 7 bases from V and 2 bases from J; bases unmatched to any gene: 2. Per germline, CDR1 MNHNS and CDR2 SASEGT. CDR3 coding DNA: TGTGCCAGCACACAGGGGACTGGGGCCAACGTCCTGACTTTC. Its protein is CASTQGTGANVLTF.

In the case of this clonotype: A single base separates this from a much larger clone, so it may be a read error. The chain carries TRBV20-1 and TRBJ2-3; the D gene is possibly TRBD1 (6 bases). The CDR3 sequence is 14 residues long. CDR1 and CDR2 from the germline V gene are DFQATT and SNEGSKA (reference sequence). The CDR3 sequence: CSAGEEGVADTQYF. In DNA form, the CDR3 reads TGCAGTGCTGGAGAAGAGGGGGTCGCAGATACGCAGTATTTT.

This clonotype came up a few times. A single base separates this from a much larger clone, so it may be a read error. The chain recombines TRBV9 with TRBJ2-7; 8 bases align to TRBD2. Trimming at V came to 0 bases and at J to 5 bases, leaving 7 bases not matched to a gene. This CDR3 is built from 15 residues. CDR1 SGDLS and CDR2 YYNGEE come from the germline V gene. The CDR3 loop is CASSVARAGVHEQYF. In DNA form, the CDR3 reads TGTGCCAGCAGCGTAGCACGAGCGGGAGTCCACGAGCAGTACTTC.

This clonotype was observed a single time. The conserved phenylalanine or tryptophan is not found at the CDR3 terminus, so this likely reflects a read error. The V gene is TRBV11-2, the J gene TRBJ2-7, with D tentatively TRBD1 (5 bases). V was trimmed by 2 bases and J by 6 bases, leaving 11 bases between them. In germline, CDR1 is SGHAT, CDR2 FQNNGV. This CDR3 is 13 amino acids long. The CDR3 here is CASSLTRAGEQYI. The CDR3 nucleotides are TGTGCCAGCAGCTTAACCAGGGCCGGCGAGCAGTACATC.

This clonotype has just a few counts. The chain's CDR3 is CSASIRGGVRTEAFF. The CDR3 nucleotides read TGCAGTGCTAGTATCCGGGGAGGGGTAAGGACTGAAGCTTTCTTT. The chain carries TRBV20-1 and TRBJ1-1; TRBD1 might be the D (5 bases). The CDR3 length is 15 residues. The V gene lost 3 bases and the J gene lost 5 bases, with 19 bases spanning the gap. Germline-derived CDR1 and CDR2 are DFQATT and SNEGSKA (reference sequence).

V and J are TRBV20-1 and TRBJ2-1; the D gene is possibly TRBD1 (5 bases). The CDR3 contains 12 residues. In germline, CDR1 is DFQATT, CDR2 SNEGSKA (reference sequence). Deletions cut 6 bases from V and 8 bases from J, with 14 bases between. Written as DNA, the CDR3 is TGCAGTGCAACTACAAGGGGCTATGAGCAGTTCTTC. Residues: CSATTRGYEQFF.

The rearrangement uses TRBV29-1 and TRBJ2-1; tentatively, D is TRBD2 (5 bases). The germline V and J ends were trimmed by 7 bases and 6 bases, with 16 bases remaining between them. The CDR3 extends over 13 amino acids. Per the germline V gene, CDR1 is SQVTM and CDR2 is ANQGSEA. This CDR3 reads CSGGILGSNEQFF. The CDR3, as DNA: TGCAGCGGTGGTATACTAGGATCCAATGAGCAGTTCTTC.

This clonotype was detected only a few times. The CDR3 here is CASSPEEGGNEQFF. DNA of the CDR3: TGTGCCAGCAGTCCCGAGGAAGGGGGGAATGAGCAGTTCTTC. The rearrangement links TRBV2 to TRBJ2-1; D tentatively fits TRBD1 or TRBD2 (6 bases each). V was shortened by 5 bases and J by 7 bases, with 15 bases between the two germline ends. The CDR3 sequence is 14 residues long. Per germline, CDR1 SNHLY and CDR2 FYNNEI.

This clonotype was seen only once. This chain joins TRBV28 and TRBJ2-5; D possibly corresponds to TRBD2 (5 bases). The J call is in doubt because the DNA end fits TRBJ2-7 better. Germline V CDR1 and CDR2: MDHEN, SYDVKM. The CDR3 length is 13 residues. This CDR3 is CASSGGFLYEQYF. DNA for the CDR3: TGTGCCAGCAGTGGAGGATTTCTCTACGAGCAGTACTTC.